This T cell receptor beta chain was captured in a study of cytomegalovirus exposure and HLA in healthy donors. Study-wide results and caveats: A later analysis appeared to link common viral pathogens to several of the most significant clusters.

Only one count was recorded for this clone. Its target is unknown. V gave up 6 bases and J gave up 2 bases, with 17 bases separating them. CDR1 and CDR2 from the germline V gene are MNHEY and SVGAGI. CDR3 length: 15 residues. Among the donors, all were healthy bone marrow donors. The PCR had 60 Vbeta and 13 Jbeta primers. Produced via immunoSEQ multiplex PCR; TCRdb's table is partial and in-frame only. The data show hundreds of thousands of clones, about 72% seen once. Sequencing used PBMCs. The TCR sequence derives from a male donor in good health and CMV-seronegative. This chain connects TRBV6-5 to TRBJ2-7; tentatively, D is TRBD1 (5 bases). Here the CDR3 reads CASSLTFGATYEQYF. The CDR3 nucleotides read TGTGCCAGCAGCCTTACTTTTGGGGCCACCTACGAGCAGTACTTC.